Given below is one TCR beta chain in context. Its antigen is as yet unknown. V lost 6 bases and J lost 4; bases outside the gene matches: 5. The germline V gene has CDR1 SGHTA and CDR2 FQGNSA. The CDR3 spans 14 residues. Drawing of blood for sampling happened at baseline, at cycle 4 day 1, and at cycle 7 day 1. Generated by immunoSEQ multiplex PCR, the TCRdb table keeps only in-frame clones and is missing some. This sample has more than 90,000 clones, with roughly 80% found just once. This entry comes from a study of OX40 agonist ivuxolimab in advanced cancers. Study-wide context: People in dose escalation had one of these cancers: hepatocellular carcinoma, melanoma, renal cell or head and neck cancer. People who had prior anti-PD-1, anti-PD-L1 or anti-CTLA-4 therapy could take part, and 35% to 50% had some. Findings of the study overall: It was also the case that some nonresponders had low normalized T-cell clonal expansion.

Sequences were derived from CD4+ or CD8+ T cells sorted from blood, sampled in a trial of the OX40 agonist ivuxolimab. This receptor was identified in an adult with an advanced solid tumor such as melanoma, head and neck, liver or kidney cancer. The J gene is TRBJ1-4, the V gene TRBV7-2; 7 nucleotides align to TRBD1. The CDR3 DNA sequence: TGTGCCAGCAGTCGGGACAGCTTTAATGAAAAACTGTTTTTT. Protein: CASSRDSFNEKLFF.